What follows are 28 T cell receptor beta chains derived from one specimen sequenced in a study of T-cell reconstitution after alpha-beta-depleted transplantation in children. During its preparation, the TCRbeta library received unique molecular identifiers. TCRdb re-derived calls from the PCR reads in MiXCR, one entry per CDR3 protein. Of some 390,000 distinct CDR3 sequences listed, around 21% are singletons. The source was PBMCs from the stem cell graft donor, collected from the stem cell graft. The receptors stem from a human donor who donated a stem cell graft to a child with acute myeloid leukemia.

The rearrangement uses TRBV6-1 and TRBJ2-2, with 7 bases identical to TRBD1. The germline V gene encodes CDR1 MNHNS and CDR2 SASEGT. V gave up 1 base and J gave up 4 bases; unmatched junction bases: 6. The CDR3 consists of 16 residues. The CDR3 DNA follows: TGTGCCAGCAGTGAAGATCACACAGGGGTCACCGGGGAGCTGTTTTTT. This codes for CASSEDHTGVTGELFF.

This chain joins TRBV7-9 and TRBJ2-7; the D is unclear. V was pared by 5 bases and J by 6 bases, with 20 bases between. The CDR3 contains 15 residues. The germline V gene has CDR1 SEHNR and CDR2 FQNEAQ (reference sequence). CDR3 DNA sequence: TGTGCCAGCAGCCCGTCCTTCGCGGCGCCTTTCGAGCAGTACTTC. As protein: CASSPSFAAPFEQYF.

This chain connects TRBV12-3 or TRBV12-4 to TRBJ1-1, with D unclear. This CDR3 region has 13 residues. V lost 3 bases, J lost 0 bases, and 5 bases lay in between. The CDR3 DNA reads TGTGCCAGCAGTTTTCAGGTGAACACTGAAGCTTTCTTT. Its translation is CASSFQVNTEAFF.

Only a few counts were recorded for this clonotype. V gene TRBV28 combines with J gene TRBJ2-5; TRBD1 matches 9 bases. V lost 7 bases to trimming and J lost 5 bases; unmatched junction nucleotides: 11. The CDR3 is 15 residues long. Germline lookup yields CDR1 MDHEN and CDR2 SYDVKM. For the CDR3, the DNA is TGTGCCAGCAACCGCCCGGGACAGGGCGCCGAGACCCAGTACTTC. Its translation: CASNRPGQGAETQYF.

This clonotype was counted ten times or more. The gene calls are TRBV12-3 or TRBV12-4 and TRBJ2-7, with D possibly being TRBD2 (6 bases). V lost 1 base to trimming and J lost 5 bases, with 9 bases between them. The CDR3 covers 13 residues. The CDR3 loop is CASSLERGNEQYF. The CDR3 bases are TGTGCCAGCAGTTTAGAACGCGGGAACGAGCAGTACTTC.

This clonotype was seen only a few times. J is TRBJ2-2 and V is TRBV24-1; 7 bases fit TRBD1. V lost 5 bases, J lost 2 bases, and 4 bases stayed unmatched. The CDR3 spans 15 residues. Germline lookup yields CDR1 KGHDR and CDR2 SFDVKD. CDR3 sequence: CATSVGQLNTGELFF. The DNA for the CDR3 is TGTGCCACCAGTGTGGGACAGCTTAACACCGGGGAGCTGTTTTTT.

The gene calls are TRBV11-2 and TRBJ2-3; perhaps D is TRBD1 or TRBD2 (5 bases each). V shed 0 bases and J shed 6 bases, with 16 bases lying between them. The CDR3 has 16 amino acids. Germline V lookup: CDR1 SGHAT, CDR2 FQNNGV. The chain's CDR3 is CASSLDVVLGVDTQYF. CDR3 DNA sequence: TGTGCCAGCAGCTTAGATGTAGTACTAGGGGTGGATACGCAGTATTTT.

This chain links TRBV10-3 with TRBJ2-7; 13 bases match TRBD2. Germline CDR1 ENHRY, CDR2 SYGVKD. The CDR3 sequence is 14 residues long. V lost 6 bases, J lost 7 bases, and 6 bases stayed unmatched. CDR3 loop: CAISRGLAGNEQYF. DNA of the CDR3: TGTGCCATCAGCAGGGGACTAGCGGGAAATGAGCAGTACTTC.

The chain has TRBV7-9 and TRBJ2-2, with D perhaps TRBD1 (5 bases). The V end was cut by 2 bases, the J end by 6 bases, with 7 bases between. Looked up from germline, CDR1 is SEHNR and CDR2 is FQNEAQ (reference sequence). The CDR3 is 13 residues long. CDR3: CASSLRGPGELFF. The CDR3 nucleotides are TGTGCCAGCAGCTTAAGGGGTCCCGGGGAGCTGTTTTTT.

The chain has TRBV29-1 and TRBJ2-3, with TRBD2 as a possible D gene (5 bases). The CDR3 totals 12 residues. Deletions cut 5 bases from V and 4 bases from J, with 10 bases between. Germline CDR1 and CDR2: SQVTM and ANQGSEA. This CDR3 is CSVLGLADTQYF. As DNA, the CDR3 is TGCAGCGTTTTAGGACTCGCAGATACGCAGTATTTT.

J is TRBJ2-3 and V is TRBV4-3; unclear D gene. Germline CDR1 is LGHNA and CDR2 is YSLEER. V lost 1 base and J lost 7, with 9 bases in between. The length of the CDR3 is 13 residues. The CDR3 is CASSQVERYTQYF. In DNA form, the CDR3 reads TGCGCCAGCAGCCAAGTTGAAAGATATACGCAGTATTTT.

The sample holds a few counts of this clonotype. The chain links TRBV25-1 to TRBJ1-2, with D possibly TRBD1 on 5 matching bases. There are 11 residues in the CDR3. V gave up 7 bases and J gave up 8 bases, with 11 bases separating them. The germline gives CDR1 MGHDK, CDR2 SYGVNS. Written as DNA, the CDR3 is TGTGCCAGCAAGACGGGGGTCGGCTACACCTTC. Its translation: CASKTGVGYTF.

This clonotype has only a few counts. V is TRBV10-3 and J is TRBJ2-7; 9 nucleotides line up with TRBD2. This CDR3 is built from 15 residues. Trimming cost V 4 bases and J 3 bases; bases outside gene matches: 7. The germline V gene encodes CDR1 ENHRY and CDR2 SYGVKD. The CDR3 here is CAISGTSASGYEQYF. For the CDR3, the DNA is TGTGCCATCAGTGGGACTAGCGCCTCCGGCTACGAGCAGTACTTC.

This clonotype was picked up many times. The rearrangement joins TRBV20-1 to TRBJ2-7, with D tentatively TRBD1 (7 bases). Germline V gene sequence: CDR1 DFQATT, CDR2 SNEGSKA (reference sequence). V was pared by 4 bases and J by 9 bases, with 16 bases between. The CDR3 consists of 12 residues. CDR3 amino acids: CSATRRQGGQYF. The CDR3 region has the DNA TGCAGTGCTACCCGAAGACAGGGAGGGCAGTACTTC.

Many counts were recorded for this clonotype. The gene calls are TRBV10-3 and TRBJ1-2; D not certain. The CDR3 is 16 amino acids. The ends were cut back, 0 bases at V and 3 bases at J, with 14 bases in the middle. Germline CDR1 reads ENHRY; CDR2 reads SYGVKD. As DNA, the CDR3 is TGTGCCATCAGTGAGTCCCGCCTGGATTACGACTATGGCTACACCTTC. This codes for CAISESRLDYDYGYTF.

The table lists this clonotype with a count of one. This chain connects TRBV24-1 to TRBJ2-1; 9 nucleotides agree with TRBD2. Germline V lookup: CDR1 KGHDR, CDR2 SFDVKD. V shed 7 bases, J shed 10 bases, and the junction held 7 bases outside the gene matches. CDR3 length: 13 residues. The CDR3 DNA follows: TGTGCCACCAGGAGTAGCGGGAGCGGGGAGCAGTTCTTC. Amino acids: CATRSSGSGEQFF.

This clonotype was observed at least ten times. V usage is TRBV20-1 and J usage is TRBJ1-1, with 8 bases aligning to TRBD1. CDR1 DFQATT and CDR2 SNEGSKA come from the germline V gene (reference sequence). The CDR3 is 16 residues long. After removal of 3 bases from V and 0 bases from J, the junction contained 9 bases not matched to a gene. CDR3 loop: CSASSTLGQVNTEAFF. CDR3 sequence (DNA): TGCAGTGCTAGCTCAACGTTGGGACAGGTGAACACTGAAGCTTTCTTT.

This clonotype was observed a few times. The chain carries TRBV21-1 and TRBJ2-7; the table calls TRBD2, which could not be checked here. TRBV21-1 is noted as a pseudogene. CDR3 length: 18 amino acids. For the CDR3, the DNA is TGTGCCAGCAGCAAACGCCGACTAGCGGGAGACCAATGGAGGGAGCAGTACTTC. Its translation is CASSKRRLAGDQWREQYF.

The gene calls are TRBV4-2 and TRBJ2-1; possibly TRBD2 for D (5 bases). Germline CDR1 is LGHNA and CDR2 is YNFKEQ. The CDR3 length is 16 residues. Trimming pared 0 bases from V and 9 bases from J, leaving 18 bases between. CDR3 region: CASSQDMVIARTEQFF. The CDR3 nucleotides are TGTGCCAGCAGCCAAGATATGGTAATAGCGAGGACTGAGCAGTTCTTC.

This clonotype was counted between two and nine times. V usage is TRBV7-2 and J usage is TRBJ1-5; weak D call: TRBD1 (6 bases). The CDR3 is made up of 15 amino acids. Looked up from germline, CDR1 is SGHTA and CDR2 is FQGNSA. V was shortened by 1 base and J by 5 bases, with 12 bases between the two germline ends. The CDR3 spells CASSLGGLSDQPQHF. As DNA, the CDR3 is TGTGCCAGCAGCTTAGGGGGGCTATCCGATCAGCCCCAGCATTTT.

The chain combines TRBV20-1 with TRBJ2-2; 13 bases agree with TRBD2. The CDR3 runs to 15 residues. CDR1 DFQATT and CDR2 SNEGSKA come from the germline V gene (reference sequence). The ends lost 6 bases at V and 4 bases at J; junction bases unmatched: 5. The CDR3 is CSASGLAGRTGELFF. DNA of the CDR3: TGCAGTGCCTCGGGACTAGCGGGACGCACCGGGGAGCTGTTTTTT.

The rearrangement uses TRBV12-3 or TRBV12-4 and TRBJ2-5; either TRBD1 or TRBD2 may supply D (5 bases each). The CDR3 contains 15 residues. The V gene lost 7 bases and the J gene lost 2 bases, with 17 bases spanning the gap. In nucleotides, the CDR3 is TGTGCCAGCACCCCGGTAGGGGACCTACAAGAGACCCAGTACTTC. This encodes CASTPVGDLQETQYF.

This clonotype was found a few times. The chain couples TRBV7-2 to TRBJ2-7; D is undetermined. Trimming removed 2 bases from V and 7 bases from J, with 15 bases in between. The germline gives CDR1 SGHTA, CDR2 FQGNSA. The length of the CDR3 is 14 residues. Here the CDR3 reads CASSLLLGLREQYF. DNA for the CDR3: TGTGCCAGCAGCTTATTGTTAGGGCTGAGGGAGCAGTACTTC.

The J gene is TRBJ2-1, the V gene TRBV4-3; 14 bases are shared with TRBD2. CDR3 size: 17 residues. CDR1 and CDR2 from the germline V gene are LGHNA and YSLEER. J lost 7 bases, V lost 4 bases, and 9 bases had no gene match. The CDR3 coding sequence is TGCGCCAGCAGCCTAGGACTAGCGGGAGGTCCACTTAATGAGCAGTTCTTC. It yields the protein CASSLGLAGGPLNEQFF.

This clonotype came up a few times. This chain uses TRBV10-2 with TRBJ2-7; D gene unclear. The germline gives CDR1 WSHSY, CDR2 SAAADI. The CDR3 contains 14 residues. Trimming stripped 3 bases from V and 0 bases from J, with 9 bases between. The CDR3 protein is CASSDSRYSYEQYF. CDR3 coding DNA: TGCGCCAGCAGTGACAGTCGGTACTCCTACGAGCAGTACTTC.

There are many counts of this clonotype. V gene TRBV20-1 combines with J gene TRBJ2-3; possibly TRBD2 for D (6 bases). V lost 5 bases, J lost 3 bases, and 9 bases lay in between. Germline CDR1 reads DFQATT; CDR2 reads SNEGSKA (reference sequence). The CDR3 is made up of 12 amino acids. The CDR3 DNA reads as TGCAGTGCTCGGGGGAGAACAGATACGCAGTATTTT. Encoded protein: CSARGRTDTQYF.

This clonotype was seen only a few times. This sequence joins TRBV7-9 and TRBJ1-5, with 7 bases identical to TRBD1. Germline lookup yields CDR1 SEHNR and CDR2 FQNEAQ (reference sequence). The J segment lost 3 bases and the V segment lost 5 bases, leaving 4 bases of the junction unmatched. There are 14 residues in the CDR3. The chain's CDR3 is CASSRDSNNQPQHF. CDR3 DNA: TGTGCCAGCAGCCGGGACAGCAACAATCAGCCCCAGCATTTT.

The V gene is TRBV29-1, the J gene TRBJ1-1; a weak D match, TRBD1 (5 bases). CDR1 and CDR2 from the germline V gene are SQVTM and ANQGSEA. The CDR3 has 13 residues. V lost 5 bases to trimming and J lost 3 bases, with 13 bases between them. This chain's CDR3 is CSVRKGGDTEAFF. The DNA of the CDR3 is TGCAGCGTTAGGAAAGGAGGGGACACTGAAGCTTTCTTT.